A single sample gave rise to the 28 T cell receptor beta chains below, sequenced in a study of CD8+ T cells in alopecia areata (dated by TCRdb to between 2018 and 2020). Taken with the paper, the label for treatment or condition translates to: oral pan-JAK inhibitor, 5-10 mg twice daily. Receptors were amplified or captured by the immunoSEQ multiplex PCR assay. For TCR sequencing, RNA was extracted from every sample and reverse transcribed into cDNA to serve as template. TCRdb's version of the immuneACCESS table is confined to in-frame rearrangements and falls short of the full clone set. An unresolved V gene accounts for under half of the shortfall where checked; the remainder is of unknown origin. In this sample the table shows about 210,000 clones, more than 55% of which occur a single time. The ten biggest clones cover 0.95% to 1.5% of the sample. This specimen was CD4+ T cells sorted from blood, taken at approximately week 42, from a patient treated with tofacitinib. The receptors stem from a human donor with alopecia areata.

The rearrangement links TRBV11-2 to TRBJ2-7; 8 bases line up with TRBD1. The CDR3 consists of 15 residues. The germline gives CDR1 SGHAT, CDR2 FQNNGV. V trimming: 2 bases; J trimming: 3 bases; junction bases outside the gene matches: 6. CDR3 loop: CASSLTMTGDYEQYF. For the CDR3, the DNA is TGTGCCAGCAGCTTAACGATGACAGGGGACTACGAGCAGTACTTC.

The V gene is TRBV5-1, the J gene TRBJ2-2; 9 nucleotides line up with TRBD1. Trimming cost V 4 bases and J 4 bases; bases outside gene matches: 5. This CDR3 contains 15 residues. Germline V lookup: CDR1 SGHRS, CDR2 YFSETQ. This CDR3 is CASSPMTGGTGELFF. CDR3 sequence (DNA): TGCGCCAGCAGCCCCATGACAGGGGGCACCGGGGAGCTGTTTTTT.

This clone has more than one count but fewer than ten. Other DNA sequences in the sample encode the same CDR3. The J gene is TRBJ2-7, the V gene TRBV30; the D is unclear. The V gene's germline CDR1 is GTSNPN and CDR2 SVGIG (reference sequence). Trimming took off 1 base at V and 2 bases at J, with 6 bases between the two ends. The CDR3 length is 12 residues. The CDR3, as DNA: TGTGCCTGGAGTGGTACCCCCTACGAGCAGTACTTC. This codes for CAWSGTPYEQYF.

The rearrangement uses TRBV4-3 and TRBJ1-5; D is possibly TRBD1 (5 bases). This CDR3 contains 16 residues. V gave up 2 bases and J gave up 2 bases, with 13 bases separating them. Germline CDR1 LGHNA, CDR2 YSLEER. Here the CDR3 DNA reads TGCGCCAGCAGCCAAAGATTAGCACAGGGCAATCAGCCCCAGCATTTT. Protein: CASSQRLAQGNQPQHF.

This chain links TRBV27 with TRBJ1-4; TRBD1 matches at 7 bases. With V trimmed by 8 bases and J by 10 bases, 10 bases remained unmatched. Germline V gene data show CDR1 as MNHEY and CDR2 as SMNVEV (reference sequence). This CDR3 has 13 residues. CDR3 bases: TGTGCCAGCCGCCGGGACAGTCTTGGAAAACTGTTTTTT. Translated: CASRRDSLGKLFF.

This clone was counted a few times. The J gene is TRBJ2-2, the V gene TRBV30; no reliable D call. Trimming pared 4 bases from V and 5 bases from J, leaving 11 bases between. This CDR3 spans 13 amino acids. CDR1 and CDR2 (germline): GTSNPN, SVGIG (reference sequence). The CDR3 DNA sequence: TGTGCCTGGACATTTTGGGGAACCGGGGAGCTGTTTTTT. Protein product: CAWTFWGTGELFF.

For the CDR3, the DNA is TGCAGCGTTTCAGGGCGGACGAATGAAAAACTGTTTTTT. Protein product: CSVSGRTNEKLFF. The J gene is TRBJ1-4, the V gene TRBV29-1; D is perhaps TRBD1 (5 bases). This CDR3 spans 13 amino acids. With 5 bases removed from V and 5 bases from J, the gap between germline ends came to 12 bases. Germline CDR1 SQVTM, CDR2 ANQGSEA.

V is TRBV2 and J is TRBJ1-2; no reliable D call. Germline V gene sequence: CDR1 SNHLY, CDR2 FYNNEI. Trimming cost V 4 bases and J 4 bases, with 10 bases left between them. The CDR3 contains 13 residues. This CDR3 is CASSAAASYGYTF. Here the CDR3 DNA reads TGTGCCAGCAGTGCGGCAGCCAGCTATGGCTACACCTTC.

The chain joins TRBV7-2 to TRBJ2-7, with 8 bases aligning to TRBD1. Germline CDR1 reads SGHTA; CDR2 reads FQGNSA. The CDR3 runs to 14 residues. With 5 bases clipped from V and 2 bases from J, the junction kept 5 bases outside the gene matches. In DNA form, the CDR3 reads TGTGCCAGCAGCATAGGGGACAGGCCCTACGAGCAGTACTTC. Translating it yields CASSIGDRPYEQYF.

Only a few counts were recorded for this clone. The germline gene is not matched at one end of the junction; a read error may be the cause. V and J are TRBV27 and TRBJ2-6, with 8 bases identical to TRBD1. The V gene's germline CDR1 is MNHEY and CDR2 SMNVEV (reference sequence). The CDR3 contains 13 residues. CDR3 amino acids: CATKQQGDNVLTF. The CDR3 DNA follows: TGTGCCACAAAACAACAGGGGGACAACGTCCTGACTTTC.

This clone came up a few times. The rearrangement uses TRBV20-1 and TRBJ2-7; D remains ambiguous. The V end lost 1 base, the J end lost 5 bases, and 6 bases lay between the germline ends. The CDR3 has 11 amino acids. Looked up from germline, CDR1 is DFQATT and CDR2 is SNEGSKA (reference sequence). The DNA for the CDR3 is TGCAGTGCTAGAGTTATGAACGAGCAGTACTTC. Its translation is CSARVMNEQYF.

This chain connects TRBV4-3 to TRBJ2-2; D gene unclear. The CDR3 extends over 14 amino acids. Trimming shortened V by 1 base and J by 3 bases, and 6 bases separated the two germline ends. CDR1 and CDR2 from the germline V gene are LGHNA and YSLEER. CDR3 nucleotides: TGCGCCAGCAGCCAAGTATATGACACCGGGGAGCTGTTTTTT. It translates to CASSQVYDTGELFF.

This chain joins TRBV2 and TRBJ2-7, with D possibly matching TRBD1 (6 bases). Trimming cost V 10 bases and J 0 bases, with 10 bases left between them. CDR1 SNHLY and CDR2 FYNNEI come from the germline V gene. The CDR3 sequence is 12 residues long. The CDR3 reads CATTGNSYEQYF. In nucleotides, the CDR3 is TGTGCCACTACAGGGAACTCCTACGAGCAGTACTTC.

This clone was detected once. The chain uses TRBV27 and TRBJ1-2, with 9 bases that match TRBD1. V trimming: 5 bases; J trimming: 2 bases; junction bases outside the gene matches: 3. Per the germline V gene, CDR1 is MNHEY and CDR2 is SMNVEV (reference sequence). CDR3 length: 14 amino acids. The CDR3 protein is CASSPGQGNYGYTF. The DNA of the CDR3 is TGTGCCAGCAGTCCGGGACAGGGCAACTATGGCTACACCTTC.

This chain uses TRBV14 with TRBJ1-3; D gene unclear. The CDR3 totals 14 residues. CDR1 and CDR2 from the germline V gene are SGHDN and FVKESK. Trimming removed 2 bases at V and 0 bases at J, with 5 bases between. The CDR3 nucleotides are TGTGCCAGCAGCCAACAGATCTCTGGAAACACCATATATTTT. Translating gives CASSQQISGNTIYF.

The CDR3 nucleotides read TGTGCCAGCAGCCCTAATACAGTATCAAACTACGAGCAGTACTTC. It translates to CASSPNTVSNYEQYF. The chain links TRBV7-9 to TRBJ2-7; the D is unclear. Germline V gene data show CDR1 as SEHNR and CDR2 as FQNEAQ (reference sequence). The CDR3 runs 15 residues. V lost 5 bases, J lost 3 bases, and 17 bases lay in between.

This clone has only a few counts. The chain employs TRBV29-1 and TRBJ2-7; possibly TRBD2 for D (6 bases). Germline CDR1 reads SQVTM; CDR2 reads ANQGSEA. The CDR3 is 14 residues long. Trimming removed 5 bases at V and 1 base at J, with 15 bases between. The CDR3 DNA sequence: TGCAGCGTTCGGAAGCGGGTGGGGTCCTACGAGCAGTACTTC. Its translation: CSVRKRVGSYEQYF.

J is TRBJ1-1 and V is TRBV5-1, with unresolved D. CDR1 and CDR2 (germline): SGHRS, YFSETQ. The CDR3 is 13 residues long. V was trimmed by 3 bases and J by 4 bases, leaving 10 bases between them. The CDR3 DNA sequence: TGCGCCAGCAGCTGGGAGGTGCTCACTGAAGCTTTCTTT. It specifies CASSWEVLTEAFF.

The chain combines TRBV4-3 with TRBJ2-4; D remains ambiguous. Germline CDR1 reads LGHNA; CDR2 reads YSLEER. Trimming stripped 1 base from V and 0 bases from J, with 10 bases between. The CDR3 extends over 16 amino acids. In DNA form, the CDR3 reads TGCGCCAGCAGCCAAGGCGTGAGTCAAGCCAAAAACATTCAGTACTTC. Translating it yields CASSQGVSQAKNIQYF.

CDR3 DNA sequence: TGTGCCAGCAGTCCAGGACAGGGTCCAGATACGCAGTATTTT. This codes for CASSPGQGPDTQYF. The rearrangement joins TRBV2 to TRBJ2-3; 8 bases map to TRBD1. The germline gives CDR1 SNHLY, CDR2 FYNNEI. V trimming: 5 bases; J trimming: 4 bases; junction bases outside the gene matches: 5. The CDR3 is made up of 14 amino acids.

The chain is built from TRBV10-3 and TRBJ1-2, with 10 positions matching TRBD1. V was clipped by 8 bases and J by 7 bases; unmatched bases: 7. Germline CDR1 and CDR2: ENHRY and SYGVKD. This CDR3 has 13 amino acids. The CDR3 region is CAIYGTGEGGYTF. In DNA, the CDR3 is TGTGCCATCTACGGGACAGGGGAAGGTGGCTACACCTTC.

V usage is TRBV30 and J usage is TRBJ2-1; TRBD2 might be the D (6 bases). The CDR3 loop spans 15 amino acids. Germline CDR1 and CDR2: GTSNPN and SVGIG (reference sequence). Between the trimmed V and J ends, which lost 2 bases and 3 bases, there was a span of 14 bases. CDR3 nucleotide sequence: TGTGCCTGGAGTCCCGGGACTGCCGTCTACAATGAGCAGTTCTTC. Its translation is CAWSPGTAVYNEQFF.

CDR3 sequence reads: CASSGLLDTQYF. The CDR3 bases are TGTGCCAGCAGCGGATTATTGGATACGCAGTATTTT. The chain recombines TRBV7-2 with TRBJ2-3; D remains unclear. V lost 5 bases and J lost 6, with 9 bases in between. The CDR3 loop spans 12 amino acids. CDR1 SGHTA and CDR2 FQGNSA come from the germline V gene.

This clone has only a few counts. J is TRBJ1-1 and V is TRBV7-2; perhaps TRBD1 as D (5 bases). Trimming cost V 2 bases and J 0 bases, with 10 bases left between them. Germline V CDR1 and CDR2: SGHTA, FQGNSA. The CDR3 spans 15 residues. CDR3: CASSLQGDMNTEAFF. CDR3 nucleotides: TGTGCCAGCAGCTTACAGGGTGACATGAACACTGAAGCTTTCTTT.

V and J are TRBV7-2 and TRBJ2-2; D uncertain. The V end was cut by 2 bases, the J end by 1 base, with 2 bases between. Germline V gene sequence: CDR1 SGHTA, CDR2 FQGNSA. The CDR3 contains 13 residues. The CDR3 is CASSLWNTGELFF. The CDR3 DNA is TGTGCCAGCAGCTTATGGAACACCGGGGAGCTGTTTTTT.

The chain joins TRBV29-1 to TRBJ2-1; no firm D call. The CDR3 is 13 residues long. V lost 7 bases, J lost 4 bases, and 14 bases lay in between. The V gene's germline CDR1 is SQVTM and CDR2 ANQGSEA. The CDR3 bases are TGCAGCGCTGGTAGGCAGGAGTACAATGAGCAGTTCTTC. This gives the protein CSAGRQEYNEQFF.

CDR3 DNA: TGTGCCTGGAGACAGGGGGCTACTGAAGCTTTCTTT. Amino acid sequence: CAWRQGATEAFF. This chain links TRBV30 with TRBJ1-1; TRBD1 matches 9 bases. The CDR3 totals 12 residues. V gave up 3 bases and J gave up 5 bases; unmatched junction bases: 1. Germline lookup yields CDR1 GTSNPN and CDR2 SVGIG (reference sequence).

The chain recombines TRBV27 with TRBJ1-6, with D possibly TRBD1 on 5 matching bases. Looked up from germline, CDR1 is MNHEY and CDR2 is SMNVEV (reference sequence). This CDR3 comprises 14 residues. The V gene lost 3 bases and the J gene lost 5 bases, with 8 bases spanning the gap. CDR3 amino acids: CASSLGDDNSPLHF. The CDR3 nucleotides read TGTGCCAGCAGTTTGGGGGACGATAATTCACCCCTCCACTTT.